The clone carrying this TCR beta chain was detected many times. In TCRdb, the reads were re-called with MiXCR into one record per CDR3 protein. Here the sample spans 250,000 to 350,000 distinct CDR3 sequences, under 30% being singletons. This sample was taken from a study of T cell repertoires in cytomegalovirus infection. Study as a whole: Matching HLA type, along with CMV infection, was indicated by public TCR beta signatures.

Germline CDR1 is SGHTA and CDR2 is FQGNSA. With 5 bases removed from V and 0 bases from J, the gap between germline ends came to 14 bases. This CDR3 is built from 16 residues. The clonotype comes from a human donor in good health (CMV status not recorded). Some clones in this sample may be carry-over from other donors' samples. This chain joins TRBV7-2 and TRBJ1-5; perhaps TRBD1 as D (5 bases). The source material was PBMCs. The CDR3 DNA reads as TGTGCCAGCAGCCCAACGGGGCCCCTTAGCAATCAGCCCCAGCATTTT. The encoded protein is CASSPTGPLSNQPQHF. Full variable domain (missing parts from reference TRBV7-2 and TRBJ1-5): GAGVSQSPSNKVTEKGKDVELRCDPISGHTALYWYRQSLGQGLEFLIYFQGNSAPDKSGLPSDRFSAERTGGSVSTLTIQRTQQEDSAVYLCASSPTGPLSNQPQHFGDGTRLSIL.